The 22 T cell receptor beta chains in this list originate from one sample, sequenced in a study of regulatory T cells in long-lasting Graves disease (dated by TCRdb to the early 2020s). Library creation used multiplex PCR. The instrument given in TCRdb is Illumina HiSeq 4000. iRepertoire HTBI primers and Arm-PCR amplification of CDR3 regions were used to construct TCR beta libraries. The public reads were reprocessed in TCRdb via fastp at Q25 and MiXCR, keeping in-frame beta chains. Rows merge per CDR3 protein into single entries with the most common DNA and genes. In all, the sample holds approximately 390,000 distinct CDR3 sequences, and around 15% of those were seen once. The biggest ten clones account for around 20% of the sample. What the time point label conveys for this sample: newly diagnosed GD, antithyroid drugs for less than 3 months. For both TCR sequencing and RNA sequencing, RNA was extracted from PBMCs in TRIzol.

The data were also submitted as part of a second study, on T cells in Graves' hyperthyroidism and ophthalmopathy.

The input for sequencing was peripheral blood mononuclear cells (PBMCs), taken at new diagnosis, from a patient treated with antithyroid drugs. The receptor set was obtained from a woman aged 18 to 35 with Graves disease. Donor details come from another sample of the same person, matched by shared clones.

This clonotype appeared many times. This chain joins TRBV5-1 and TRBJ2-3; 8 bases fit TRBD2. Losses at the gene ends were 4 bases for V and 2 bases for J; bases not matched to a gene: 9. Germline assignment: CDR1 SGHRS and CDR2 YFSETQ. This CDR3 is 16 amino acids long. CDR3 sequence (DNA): TGCGCCAGCAGCCTTGGACTAGCAGACCACACAGATACGCAGTATTTT. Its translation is CASSLGLADHTDTQYF.

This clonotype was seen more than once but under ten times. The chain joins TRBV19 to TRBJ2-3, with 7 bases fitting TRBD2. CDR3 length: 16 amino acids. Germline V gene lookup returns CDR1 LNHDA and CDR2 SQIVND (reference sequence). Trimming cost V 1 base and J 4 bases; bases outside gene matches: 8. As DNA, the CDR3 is TGTGCCAGTAGTATAGTTCCAGCGGGGCGATCAGATACGCAGTATTTT. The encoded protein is CASSIVPAGRSDTQYF.

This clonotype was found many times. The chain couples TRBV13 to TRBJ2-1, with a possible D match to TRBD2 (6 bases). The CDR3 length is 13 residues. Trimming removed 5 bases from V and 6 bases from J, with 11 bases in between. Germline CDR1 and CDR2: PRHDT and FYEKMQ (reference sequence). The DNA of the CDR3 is TGTGCCAGCAGCAGGGGACTTTCCAATGAGCAGTTCTTC. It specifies CASSRGLSNEQFF.

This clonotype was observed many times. CDR3 protein: CASSERGYSNQPQHF. DNA for the CDR3: TGTGCCAGCAGTGAACGGGGATATAGCAATCAGCCCCAGCATTTT. This chain links TRBV2 with TRBJ1-5; unclear D gene. Trimming left V 2 bases short and J 0 bases short, with 8 bases between. The CDR3 spans 15 residues. Germline CDR1 and CDR2: SNHLY and FYNNEI. The variable domain in full, with the rest retrieved from reference TRBV2 and TRBJ1-5, is EPEVTQTPSHQVTQMGQEVILRCVPISNHLYFYWYRQILGQKVEFLVSFYNNEISEKSEIFDDQFSVERPDGSNFTLKIRSTKLEDSAMYFCASSERGYSNQPQHFGDGTRLSIL.

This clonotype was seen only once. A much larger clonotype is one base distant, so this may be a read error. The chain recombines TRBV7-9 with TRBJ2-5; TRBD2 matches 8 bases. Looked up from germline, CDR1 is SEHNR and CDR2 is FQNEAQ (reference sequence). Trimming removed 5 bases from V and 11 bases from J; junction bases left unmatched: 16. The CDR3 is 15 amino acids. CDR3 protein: CASSPWSGSYNEQYF. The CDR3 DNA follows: TGTGCCAGCAGCCCCTGGAGCGGGAGCTACAATGAGCAGTACTTC. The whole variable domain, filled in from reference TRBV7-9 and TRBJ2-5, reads DTGVSQNPRHKITKRGQNVTFRCDPISEHNRLYWYRQTLGQGPEFLTYFQNEAQLEKSRLLSDRFSAERPKGSFSTLEIQRTEQGDSAMYLCASSPWSGSYNEQYFGPGTRLLVL.

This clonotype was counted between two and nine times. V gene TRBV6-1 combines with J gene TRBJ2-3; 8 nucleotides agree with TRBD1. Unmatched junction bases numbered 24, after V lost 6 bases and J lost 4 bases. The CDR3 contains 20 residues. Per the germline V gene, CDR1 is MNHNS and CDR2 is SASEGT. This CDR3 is CASSPYRTGTHSYEPDTQYF. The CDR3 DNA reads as TGTGCCAGCAGCCCCTACCGGACAGGGACTCACTCTTATGAGCCAGATACGCAGTATTTT.

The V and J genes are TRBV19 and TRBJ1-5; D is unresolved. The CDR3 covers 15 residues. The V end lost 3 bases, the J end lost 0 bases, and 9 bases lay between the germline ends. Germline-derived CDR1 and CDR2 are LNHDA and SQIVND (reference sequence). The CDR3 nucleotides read TGTGCCAGTAGTATTGTCATTAATAGCAATCAGCCCCAGCATTTT. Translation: CASSIVINSNQPQHF.

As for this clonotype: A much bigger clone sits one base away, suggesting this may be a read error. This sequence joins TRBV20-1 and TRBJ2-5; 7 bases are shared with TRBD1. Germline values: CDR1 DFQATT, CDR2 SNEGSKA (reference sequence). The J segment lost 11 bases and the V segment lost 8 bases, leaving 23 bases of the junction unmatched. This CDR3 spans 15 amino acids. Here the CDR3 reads CSTLTGFGLNNEQYF. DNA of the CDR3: TGCAGTACTCTGACAGGGTTTGGTTTAAACAATGAGCAGTACTTC.

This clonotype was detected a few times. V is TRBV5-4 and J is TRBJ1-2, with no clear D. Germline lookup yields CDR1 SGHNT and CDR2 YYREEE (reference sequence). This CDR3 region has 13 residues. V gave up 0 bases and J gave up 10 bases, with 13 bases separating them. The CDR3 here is CASSLVREDHYTF. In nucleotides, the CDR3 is TGTGCCAGCAGCTTGGTCCGGGAGGATCACTACACCTTC.

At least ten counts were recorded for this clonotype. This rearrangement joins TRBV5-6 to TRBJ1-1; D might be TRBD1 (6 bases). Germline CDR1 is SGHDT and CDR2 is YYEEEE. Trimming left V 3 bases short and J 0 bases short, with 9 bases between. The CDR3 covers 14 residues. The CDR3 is CASSWTVMNTEAFF. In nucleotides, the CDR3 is TGTGCCAGCAGCTGGACAGTGATGAACACTGAAGCTTTCTTT.

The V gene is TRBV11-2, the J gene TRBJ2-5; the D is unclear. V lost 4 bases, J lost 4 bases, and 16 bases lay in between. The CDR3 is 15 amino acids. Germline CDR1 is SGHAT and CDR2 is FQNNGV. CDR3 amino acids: CASSSTIPVSETQYF. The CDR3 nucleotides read TGTGCCAGCAGCTCAACGATACCCGTTTCAGAGACCCAGTACTTC.

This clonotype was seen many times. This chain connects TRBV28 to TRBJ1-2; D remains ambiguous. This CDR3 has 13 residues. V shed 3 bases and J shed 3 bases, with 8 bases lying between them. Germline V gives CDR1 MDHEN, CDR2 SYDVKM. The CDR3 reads CASSLKQYYGYTF. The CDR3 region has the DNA TGTGCCAGCAGTTTGAAGCAATACTATGGCTACACCTTC.

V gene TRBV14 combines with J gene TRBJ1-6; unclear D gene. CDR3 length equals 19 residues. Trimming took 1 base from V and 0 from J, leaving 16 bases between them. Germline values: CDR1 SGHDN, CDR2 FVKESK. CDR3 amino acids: CASSQVVPRPSSYNSPLHF. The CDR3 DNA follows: TGTGCCAGCAGCCAAGTAGTTCCAAGACCCAGCTCCTATAATTCACCCCTCCACTTT.

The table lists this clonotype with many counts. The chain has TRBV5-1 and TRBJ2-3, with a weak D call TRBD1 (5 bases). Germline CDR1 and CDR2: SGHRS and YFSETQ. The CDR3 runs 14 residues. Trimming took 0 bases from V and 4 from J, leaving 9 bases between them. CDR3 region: CASSLADSSDTQYF. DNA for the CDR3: TGCGCCAGCAGCTTGGCTGACAGTTCAGATACGCAGTATTTT.

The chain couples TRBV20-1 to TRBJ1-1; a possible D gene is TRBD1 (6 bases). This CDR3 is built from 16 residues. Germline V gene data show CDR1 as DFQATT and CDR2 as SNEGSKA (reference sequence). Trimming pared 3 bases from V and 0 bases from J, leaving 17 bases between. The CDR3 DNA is TGCAGTGCTAGGATGGGGAGAGGGGGAATGAACACTGAAGCTTTCTTT. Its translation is CSARMGRGGMNTEAFF.

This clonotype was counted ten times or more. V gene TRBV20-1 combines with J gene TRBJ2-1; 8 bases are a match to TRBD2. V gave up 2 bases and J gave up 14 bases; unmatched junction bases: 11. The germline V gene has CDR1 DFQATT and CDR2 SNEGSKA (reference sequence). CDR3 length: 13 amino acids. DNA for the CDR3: TGCAGTGCTAGACCGGGGAGCGGGAGAGCCGAGTTCTTC. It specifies CSARPGSGRAEFF.

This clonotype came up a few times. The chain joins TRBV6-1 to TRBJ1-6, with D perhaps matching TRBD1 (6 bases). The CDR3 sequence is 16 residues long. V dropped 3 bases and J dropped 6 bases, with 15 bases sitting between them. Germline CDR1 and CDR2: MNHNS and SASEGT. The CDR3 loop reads CASSEGAVRGNSPLHF. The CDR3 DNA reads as TGTGCCAGCAGTGAGGGGGCAGTGCGGGGTAATTCACCCCTCCACTTT.

CDR3 region: CATRTGNSNQPQHF. The CDR3 bases are TGTGCCACAAGGACCGGTAATAGCAATCAGCCCCAGCATTTT. The V call is TRBV6-1, the J call TRBJ1-5; D ambiguous. The germline V gene encodes CDR1 MNHNS and CDR2 SASEGT. Trimming took off 10 bases at V and 0 bases at J, with 13 bases between the two ends. This CDR3 has 14 residues.

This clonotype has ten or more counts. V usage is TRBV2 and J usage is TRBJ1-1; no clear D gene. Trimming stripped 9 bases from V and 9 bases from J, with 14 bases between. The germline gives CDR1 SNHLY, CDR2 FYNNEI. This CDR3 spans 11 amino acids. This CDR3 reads CASSESQKAFF. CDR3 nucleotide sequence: TGTGCCAGTTCCGAGAGCCAGAAAGCTTTCTTT.

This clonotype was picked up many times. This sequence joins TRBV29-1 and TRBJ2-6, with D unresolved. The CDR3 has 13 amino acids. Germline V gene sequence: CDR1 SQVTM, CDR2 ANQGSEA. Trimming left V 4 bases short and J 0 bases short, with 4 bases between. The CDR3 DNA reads TGCAGCGTTGCCCGCTCTGGGGCCAACGTCCTGACTTTC. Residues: CSVARSGANVLTF.

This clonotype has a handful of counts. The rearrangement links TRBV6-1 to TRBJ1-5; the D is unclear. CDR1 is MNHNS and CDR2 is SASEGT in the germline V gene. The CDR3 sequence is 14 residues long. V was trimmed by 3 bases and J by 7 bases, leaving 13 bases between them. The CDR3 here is CASSDSGLRQPQHF. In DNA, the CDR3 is TGTGCCAGCAGTGACTCCGGGTTGAGGCAGCCCCAGCATTTT.

The CDR3 protein is CAWSFGDKRTYSGANVLTF. CDR3 bases: TGTGCCTGGAGCTTCGGTGACAAAAGGACGTACTCTGGGGCCAACGTCCTGACTTTC. The chain uses TRBV30 and TRBJ2-6; D remains unclear. The germline V gene has CDR1 GTSNPN and CDR2 SVGIG (reference sequence). Trimming cost V 3 bases and J 0 bases, with 21 bases left between them. CDR3 length equals 19 residues.